Listed here is a single TCR beta chain. Its antigen is not yet known. Per-base quality was not reported, and no clone a single base away is much larger than it. The data were obtained in a study of blood T cell repertoires in COVID-19 (dated by TCRdb to the early 2020s). The study in broad terms: Collaborator samples came from the United States, Italy and Spain and covered acute and convalescent phases of COVID-19. Deeply sampled blood TCRbeta repertoires from subjects exposed to, actively infected with, or recovered from COVID-19 were included in the dataset. The material from the prospective study consisted of cDNA or gDNA derived from T cells, B-cell-depleted T cells, or PBMCs. Samples were obtained from the ongoing ImmuneRACE study (first 160 participants) and from 1,254 subjects provided by 6 global collaborators. Where HLA class I and class II types were available, the types were taken from metadata supplied by the sample provider, not from assay-based typing. A de-identified subject ID, COVID-19 status, age in years and sex were almost always included in the sample metadata. A freely available public database, intended as a resource for researchers studying the immune response to SARS-CoV-2, is where the repertoires were released.

One collaborating source in Seattle enrolled patients while the patients were actively infected and followed the patients over time throughout the course of disease. Each collaborating institution followed its own protocols to collect whole blood in K2EDTA tubes. For TCRbeta analysis, collaborator samples were shipped as frozen whole blood, as isolated PBMCs, or as DNA extracted from either sample type. TCRbeta CDR3 regions were amplified from genomic DNA using the immunoSEQ Assay, a bias-controlled multiplex PCR. On the study's bioinformatics: The number of nucleated cells in each sample was estimated from the amplification of reference gene primers within the assay. To quantify the absolute abundance of each unique TCRbeta CDR3 rearrangement, sequence reads were collapsed and filtered. For each sample, productive Simpson clonality was calculated as the square root of Simpson's diversity index over productive rearrangements. In its TCRdb copy, this immuneACCESS table keeps in-frame sequences only and misses some clones. Where compared with another copy, unresolved V genes explain less than half of these, and the others have no known cause. The D gene and trimming were derived from the DNA, and the V and J assignments and clone size from that table. Across this sample there are about 170,000 clones, with approximately 84% seen only once. Less than 3% of the sample lies in the top ten.

Overall study results and their limits: The amount of clinical and demographic metadata varied by source and participant and was provided uncurated.

The CDR3 runs 13 amino acids, cysteine and phenylalanine included. Only the CDR3 DNA stays, 39 bases, in frame from base 1. At the junction V is shortened by 5 bases and J by 4 bases; bases outside the gene matches: 5. CDR1 and CDR2 were assigned from the germline V gene as SGHTA and FQGNSA. Here the chain combines TRBV7-2 and TRBJ2-7, with 7 bases aligning to TRBD1. The sequence derives from a woman of 80 years or more with COVID-19, enrolled during active disease. Sequenced: peripheral blood. The CDR3 protein sequence reads: CASSKHRGYEQYF. At the DNA level, the sequence is TGTGCCAGCAGCAAACACAGGGGATACGAGCAGTACTTC.